The present TCR beta chain was sequenced within a study of Ad26.COV2.S vaccination and SARS-CoV-2 variants. Findings of the study overall: The TCR breadth and depth analyses may have produced an underestimate of total T cell responses.

The table lists this clone with a few counts. Antigen unknown. CDR3 size: 15 residues. Germline V lookup: CDR1 SQVTM, CDR2 ANQGSEA. The V end was cut by 7 bases, the J end by 3 bases, with 19 bases between. Measured with immunoSEQ multiplex PCR; TCRdb has only the in-frame clones, and not every one. This sample yields about 97,000 clones, of which over 70% are seen a single time; around a sixth belongs to the top ten. V gene TRBV29-1 combines with J gene TRBJ1-3; perhaps TRBD1 as D (5 bases). This material consisted of peripheral blood, taken after recovery from COVID-19. The clonotype originates from a human donor who had recovered from COVID-19. DNA of the CDR3: TGCAGCGCTACGGGGCGGGCTCCTTTTGGAAACACCATATATTTT. Translating gives CSATGRAPFGNTIYF.